This T cell receptor beta chain originates from a study of CD8 T cells in ankylosing spondylitis. Findings and caveats of the study: Clones linked with disease were CD8+ and fairly uncommon in the peripheral blood. Earlier authors reported some of these motif variants in reactive arthritis synovial fluid and blood.

CDR1 SGHTA and CDR2 FQGNSA come from the germline V gene. CDR3 length: 16 residues. The V gene end was trimmed by 3 bases and the J gene end by 8 bases; junction bases not matched to a gene: 11. This clonotype was seen a handful of times. Its antigen is undetermined. Generation of TCR beta libraries employed quantitative 5'-RACE incorporating molecular barcodes. TCRdb recomputed calls from the 5' RACE reads with MiXCR, one row per CDR3 protein. The sample gives some 300,000 distinct CDR3 sequences, roughly 20% of which show up once; roughly 3.4% is in the top ten. This receptor was identified in a female donor with ankylosing spondylitis or in good health (not recorded which). V usage is TRBV7-2 and J usage is TRBJ2-1; 9 nucleotides agree with TRBD2. The sample taken for sequencing was blood, either unsorted or a sorted T cell fraction (not recorded which). CDR3 bases: TGTGCCAGCAGCTTCCCGAAGGGTAGCGGGAGCTATGAGCAGTTCTTC. Amino acid sequence: CASSFPKGSGSYEQFF.